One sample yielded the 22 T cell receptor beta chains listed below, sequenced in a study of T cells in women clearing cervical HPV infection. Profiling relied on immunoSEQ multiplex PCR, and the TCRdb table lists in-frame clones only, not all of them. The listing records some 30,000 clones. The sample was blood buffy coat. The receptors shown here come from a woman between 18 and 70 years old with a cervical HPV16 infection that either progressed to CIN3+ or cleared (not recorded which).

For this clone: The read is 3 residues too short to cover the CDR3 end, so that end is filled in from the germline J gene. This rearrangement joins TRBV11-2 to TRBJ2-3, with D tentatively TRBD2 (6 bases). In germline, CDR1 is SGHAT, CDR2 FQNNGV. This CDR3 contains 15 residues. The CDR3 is CASSSIGTGKETQYF. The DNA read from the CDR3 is TGTGCCAGCAGCTCCATCGGGACTGGAAAAGAGACG.

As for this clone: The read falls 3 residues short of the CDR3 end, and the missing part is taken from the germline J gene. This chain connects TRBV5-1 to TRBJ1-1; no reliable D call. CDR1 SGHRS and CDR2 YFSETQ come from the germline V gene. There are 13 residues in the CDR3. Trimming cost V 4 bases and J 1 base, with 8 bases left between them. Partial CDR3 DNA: TGCGCCAGCAGCCCAGGAGCGAACACTGAA. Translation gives CASSPGANTE. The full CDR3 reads CASSPGANTEAFF.

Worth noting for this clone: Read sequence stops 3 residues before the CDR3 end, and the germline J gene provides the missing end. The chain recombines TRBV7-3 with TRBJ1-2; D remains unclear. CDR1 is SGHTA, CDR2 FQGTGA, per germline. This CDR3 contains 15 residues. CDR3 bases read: TGTGCCAGCAGCTTATCAGGAATTTCCTACAATGAC. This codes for CASSLSGISYND. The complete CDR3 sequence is CASSLSGISYNDYTF.

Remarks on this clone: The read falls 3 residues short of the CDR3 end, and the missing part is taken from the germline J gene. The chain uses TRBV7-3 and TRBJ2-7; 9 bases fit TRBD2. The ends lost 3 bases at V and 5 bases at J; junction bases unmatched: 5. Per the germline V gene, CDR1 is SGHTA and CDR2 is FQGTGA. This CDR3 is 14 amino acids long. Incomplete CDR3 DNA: TGTGCCAGCAGCTTTAGCGGGAGTAGCAACGAG. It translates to CASSFSGSSNE. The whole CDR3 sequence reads CASSFSGSSNEQYF.

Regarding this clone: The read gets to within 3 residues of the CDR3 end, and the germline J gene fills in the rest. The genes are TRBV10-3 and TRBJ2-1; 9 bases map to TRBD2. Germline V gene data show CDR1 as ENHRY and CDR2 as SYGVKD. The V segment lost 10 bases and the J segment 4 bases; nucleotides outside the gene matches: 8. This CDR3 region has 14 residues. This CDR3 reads CATRAGGGYNEQFF. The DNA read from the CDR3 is TGTGCCACCAGAGCGGGAGGCGGTTACAATGAG.

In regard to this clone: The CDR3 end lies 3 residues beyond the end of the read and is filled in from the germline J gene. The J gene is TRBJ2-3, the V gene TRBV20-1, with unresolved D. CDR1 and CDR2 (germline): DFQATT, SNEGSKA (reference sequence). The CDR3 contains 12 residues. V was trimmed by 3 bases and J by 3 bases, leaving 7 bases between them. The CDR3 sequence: CSASPVTDTQYF. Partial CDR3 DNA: TGCAGTGCTAGTCCTGTTACAGATACG.

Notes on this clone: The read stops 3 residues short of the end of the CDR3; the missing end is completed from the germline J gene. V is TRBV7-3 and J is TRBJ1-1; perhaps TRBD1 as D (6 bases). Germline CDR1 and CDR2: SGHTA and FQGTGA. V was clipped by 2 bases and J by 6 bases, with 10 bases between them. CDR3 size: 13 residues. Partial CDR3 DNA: TGTGCCAGCAGCTTATATGAGGGGGCTGAA. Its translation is CASSLYEGAE. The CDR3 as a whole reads CASSLYEGAEAFF.

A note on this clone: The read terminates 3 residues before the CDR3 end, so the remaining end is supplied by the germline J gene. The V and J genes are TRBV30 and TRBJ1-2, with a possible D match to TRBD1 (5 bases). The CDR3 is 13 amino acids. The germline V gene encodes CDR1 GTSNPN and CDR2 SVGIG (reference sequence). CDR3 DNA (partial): TGTGCCTGGAGTGTAGCACGGGGGAACGGC. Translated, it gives CAWSVARGNG. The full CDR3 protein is CAWSVARGNGYTF.

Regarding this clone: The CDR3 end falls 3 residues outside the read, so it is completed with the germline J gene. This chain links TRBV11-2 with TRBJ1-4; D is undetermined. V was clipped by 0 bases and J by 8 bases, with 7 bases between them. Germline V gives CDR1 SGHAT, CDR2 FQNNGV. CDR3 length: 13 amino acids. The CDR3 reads CASSLDRGEKLFF. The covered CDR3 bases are TGTGCCAGCAGCTTAGACAGAGGGGAAAAA.

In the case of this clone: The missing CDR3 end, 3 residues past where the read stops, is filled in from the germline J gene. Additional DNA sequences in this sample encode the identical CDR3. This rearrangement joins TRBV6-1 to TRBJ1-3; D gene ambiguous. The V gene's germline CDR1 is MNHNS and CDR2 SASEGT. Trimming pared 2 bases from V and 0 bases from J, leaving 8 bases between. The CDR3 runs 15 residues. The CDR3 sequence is CASSEPGSSGNTIYF. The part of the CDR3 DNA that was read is TGTGCCAGCAGTGAACCGGGGAGCTCTGGAAACACC.

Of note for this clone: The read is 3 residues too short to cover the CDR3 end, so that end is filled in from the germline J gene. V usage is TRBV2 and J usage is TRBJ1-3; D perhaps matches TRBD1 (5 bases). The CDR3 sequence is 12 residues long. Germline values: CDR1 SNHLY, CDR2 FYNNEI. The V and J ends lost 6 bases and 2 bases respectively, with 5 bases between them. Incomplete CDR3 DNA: TGTGCCAGCAGACAGGCTGGAAACACC. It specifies CASRQAGNT. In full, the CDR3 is CASRQAGNTIYF.

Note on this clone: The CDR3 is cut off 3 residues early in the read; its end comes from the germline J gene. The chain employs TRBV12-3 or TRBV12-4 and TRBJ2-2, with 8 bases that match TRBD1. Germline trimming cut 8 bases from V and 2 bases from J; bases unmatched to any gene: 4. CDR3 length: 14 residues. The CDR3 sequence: CASVQGGNTGELFF. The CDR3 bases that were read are TGTGCCAGCGTACAGGGGGGAAACACCGGGGAG.

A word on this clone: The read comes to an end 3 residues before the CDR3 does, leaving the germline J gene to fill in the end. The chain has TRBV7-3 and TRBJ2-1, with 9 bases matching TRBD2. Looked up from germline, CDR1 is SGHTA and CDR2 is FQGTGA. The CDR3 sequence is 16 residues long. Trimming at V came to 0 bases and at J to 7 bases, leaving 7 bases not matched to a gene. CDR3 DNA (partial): TGTGCCAGCAGCTTAACCTTTGGGCGGGAGGGAAATGAG. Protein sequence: CASSLTFGREGNE. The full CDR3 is CASSLTFGREGNEQFF.

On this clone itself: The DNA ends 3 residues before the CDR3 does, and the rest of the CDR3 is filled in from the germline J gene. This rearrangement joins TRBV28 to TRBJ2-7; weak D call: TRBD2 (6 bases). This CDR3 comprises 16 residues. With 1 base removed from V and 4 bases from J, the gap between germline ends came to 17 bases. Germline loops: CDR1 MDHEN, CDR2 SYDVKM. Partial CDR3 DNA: TGTGCCAGCAGTTTATATAGGCAGGCGGGATTTTACGAG. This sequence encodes CASSLYRQAGFYE. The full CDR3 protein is CASSLYRQAGFYEQYF.

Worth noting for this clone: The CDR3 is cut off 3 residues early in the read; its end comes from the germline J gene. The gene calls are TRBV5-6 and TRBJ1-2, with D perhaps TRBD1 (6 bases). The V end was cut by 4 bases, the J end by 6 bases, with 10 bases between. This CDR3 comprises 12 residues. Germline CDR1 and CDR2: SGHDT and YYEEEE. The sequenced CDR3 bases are TGTGCCAGCAGCACACAGGGTAATGGC. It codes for CASSTQGNG. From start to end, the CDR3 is CASSTQGNGYTF.

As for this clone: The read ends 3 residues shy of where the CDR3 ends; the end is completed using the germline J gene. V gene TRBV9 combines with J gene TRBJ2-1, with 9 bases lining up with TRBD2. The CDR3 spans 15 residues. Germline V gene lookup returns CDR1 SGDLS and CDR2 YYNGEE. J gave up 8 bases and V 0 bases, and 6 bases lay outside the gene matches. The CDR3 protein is CASSVVAGGLYEQFF. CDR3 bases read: TGTGCCAGCAGCGTAGTGGCGGGGGGGCTCTATGAG.

CDR3 amino acids: CASSQDPPSGLYNEQFF. CDR3 DNA, as far as it was read: TGTGCCAGCAGCCAAGACCCGCCTAGCGGACTGTACAATGAG. The chain has TRBV4-2 and TRBJ2-1, with 7 bases identical to TRBD2. The CDR3 end falls 3 residues outside the read, so it is completed with the germline J gene. CDR3 length: 17 residues. The junction had 9 bases not matched to a gene; V was cut back by 0 bases and J by 4 bases. Germline CDR1 and CDR2: LGHNA and YNFKEQ.

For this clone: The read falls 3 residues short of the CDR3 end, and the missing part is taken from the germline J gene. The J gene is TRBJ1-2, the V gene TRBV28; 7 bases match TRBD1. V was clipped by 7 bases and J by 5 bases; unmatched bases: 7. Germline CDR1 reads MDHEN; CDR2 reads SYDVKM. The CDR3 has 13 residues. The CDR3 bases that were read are TGTGCCAGCATAAGAGGGGGCGGTTATGGC. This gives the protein CASIRGGGYG. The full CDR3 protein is CASIRGGGYGYTF.

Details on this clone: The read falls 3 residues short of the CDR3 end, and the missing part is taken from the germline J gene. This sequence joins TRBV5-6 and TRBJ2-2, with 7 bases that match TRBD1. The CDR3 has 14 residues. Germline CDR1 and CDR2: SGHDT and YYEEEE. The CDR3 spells CASSHGTANSPLFF. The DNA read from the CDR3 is TGTGCCAGCAGCCATGGGACAGCTAATTCACCG.

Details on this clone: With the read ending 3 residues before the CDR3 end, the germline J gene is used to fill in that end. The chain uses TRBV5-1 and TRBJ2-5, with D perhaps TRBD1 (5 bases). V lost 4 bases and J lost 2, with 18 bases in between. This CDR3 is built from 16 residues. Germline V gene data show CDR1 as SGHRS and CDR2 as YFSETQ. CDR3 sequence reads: CASSQMTTAPQETQYF. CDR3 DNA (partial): TGCGCCAGCAGCCAAATGACGACAGCCCCACAAGAGACC. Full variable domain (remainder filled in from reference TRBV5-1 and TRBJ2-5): KAGVTQTPRYLIKTRGQQVTLSCSPISGHRSVSWYQQTPGQGLQFLFEYFSETQRNKGNFPGRFSGRQFSNSRSEMNVSTLELGDSALYLCASSQMTTAPQETQYFGPGTRLLVL.

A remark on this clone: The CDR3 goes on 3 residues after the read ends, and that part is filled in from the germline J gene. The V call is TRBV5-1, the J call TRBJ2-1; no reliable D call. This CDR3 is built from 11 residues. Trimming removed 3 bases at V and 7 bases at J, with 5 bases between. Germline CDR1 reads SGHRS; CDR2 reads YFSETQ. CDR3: CASSSRNEQFF. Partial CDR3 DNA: TGCGCCAGCAGCTCCAGGAATGAG.

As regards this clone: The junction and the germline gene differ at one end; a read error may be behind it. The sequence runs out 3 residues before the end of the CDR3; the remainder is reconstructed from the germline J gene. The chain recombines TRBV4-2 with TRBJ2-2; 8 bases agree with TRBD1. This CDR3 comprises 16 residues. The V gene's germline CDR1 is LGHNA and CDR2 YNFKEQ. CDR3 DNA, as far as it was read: TGCGCCAGCAGACGACTAGGACAGGGACTTTCCGGGGAG. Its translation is CASRRLGQGLSGE. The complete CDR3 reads CASRRLGQGLSGELFF.